This is a list of T cell receptor beta chains from one sample in a study of CD8 T cells in ankylosing spondylitis. TCRdb called the 5' RACE reads again in MiXCR, with one record for every CDR3 protein. The sample has 750,000 to 850,000 distinct CDR3 sequences, about 12% seen once. Sequences were obtained from blood, either unsorted or a sorted T cell fraction (not recorded which). The receptor set was obtained from a male donor with ankylosing spondylitis. Both conserved end residues are trimmed from each CDR3.

j_call v_call cdr3_aa
TRBJ1-5 TRBV6-1 ASSQRQGAGQPQH
TRBJ2-7 TRBV20-1 SATEGSGRYEQY
TRBJ1-4 TRBV10-2 ASRWTGGGEKLF
TRBJ2-7 TRBV12-3/TRBV12-4 ASSFGSGTVTYEQY
TRBJ1-2 TRBV5-1 ASSSLAGVYGYT
TRBJ1-1 TRBV7-9 ASSPRISSRNTEAF
TRBJ1-1 TRBV28 ASSLLGASTEAF
TRBJ2-7 TRBV5-1 ASSSGQGVWNEQY
TRBJ2-5 TRBV6-1 ASTQYRDPQETQY
TRBJ1-6 TRBV7-2 ASSARSRNNSPLH
TRBJ2-5 TRBV29-1 SVEGSGRETQY
TRBJ2-2 TRBV5-1 ASSYRTGGEGGELF
TRBJ2-1 TRBV20-1 SARRPWDANEQF
TRBJ1-1 TRBV6-5 ASSYSGGLEAF
TRBJ2-7 TRBV6-1 ASRGTGQNYEQY
TRBJ1-4 TRBV20-1 SASLPRMGEKLF
TRBJ2-4 TRBV7-2 ASSYGRREGKNIQY
TRBJ1-2 TRBV29-1 SVGGHPYGYT
TRBJ1-2 TRBV28 ASSRGDRANDGYT
TRBJ1-1 TRBV5-4 ASSFGDRSNTEAF
TRBJ1-1 TRBV12-2 ASRSHKGEGEAF
TRBJ1-1 TRBV11-2 ASTSTGSYTEAF
TRBJ1-2 TRBV28 ASSSTVTGDRRFRGYT
TRBJ2-7 TRBV18 ASSPPAGPYEQY
TRBJ2-3 TRBV7-3 ASSLDGRADTQY
TRBJ1-2 TRBV7-2 ASSLARDGEGT
TRBJ2-3 TRBV4-3 ASSQESAGNTDTQY
TRBJ2-1 TRBV21-1 ASSKAGPSLASPYNEQF
TRBJ2-1 TRBV4-3 ASSQDFTTGEQF
TRBJ2-7 TRBV16 ASSLFETAYEQY